This T cell receptor (beta chain) was sequenced in a study of T cells in Graves' hyperthyroidism and ophthalmopathy. Template material for amplifying TCR beta CDR3 regions consisted of RNA transcripts. Carried out on the TCR CDR3, a first-round RT-PCR used the HTBI primer set. TCRdb itself ran the multiplex PCR reads through MiXCR, one entry per CDR3 protein. The sample holds fewer than 900,000 distinct CDR3 sequences, approximately 16% seen once. The CDR3 runs to 16 residues. V shed 1 base and J 7 bases; nucleotides not matched to a gene: 11. The germline V gene has CDR1 SGHKS and CDR2 YYEKEE (reference sequence). Diagnosis relied on clinical symptoms, serum thyroxine and TRAb, thyroid ultrasound and orbital computed tomography.

V and J are TRBV5-5 and TRBJ2-1; 7 nucleotides match TRBD2. Sequencing was performed on blood. The clonotype originates from a young man with Graves' hyperthyroidism. CDR3 bases: TGTGCCAGCAGCTTGCAACCCAGCGGGGTCTCGAATGAGCAGTTCTTC. Its protein is CASSLQPSGVSNEQFF.